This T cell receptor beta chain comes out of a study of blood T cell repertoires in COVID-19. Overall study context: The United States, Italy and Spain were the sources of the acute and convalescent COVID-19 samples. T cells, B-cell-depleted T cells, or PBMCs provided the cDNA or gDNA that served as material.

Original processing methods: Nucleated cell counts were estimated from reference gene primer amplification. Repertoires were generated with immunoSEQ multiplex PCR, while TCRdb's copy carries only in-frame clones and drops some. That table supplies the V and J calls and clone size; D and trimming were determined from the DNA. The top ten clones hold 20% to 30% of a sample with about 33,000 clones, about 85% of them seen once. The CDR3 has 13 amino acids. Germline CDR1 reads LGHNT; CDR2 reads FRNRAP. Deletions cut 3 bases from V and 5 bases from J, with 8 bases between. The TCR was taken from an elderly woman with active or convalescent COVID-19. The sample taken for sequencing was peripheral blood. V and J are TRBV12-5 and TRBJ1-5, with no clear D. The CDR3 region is CASGFGVDQPQHF. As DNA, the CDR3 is TGTGCTAGTGGTTTCGGTGTCGATCAGCCCCAGCATTTT.